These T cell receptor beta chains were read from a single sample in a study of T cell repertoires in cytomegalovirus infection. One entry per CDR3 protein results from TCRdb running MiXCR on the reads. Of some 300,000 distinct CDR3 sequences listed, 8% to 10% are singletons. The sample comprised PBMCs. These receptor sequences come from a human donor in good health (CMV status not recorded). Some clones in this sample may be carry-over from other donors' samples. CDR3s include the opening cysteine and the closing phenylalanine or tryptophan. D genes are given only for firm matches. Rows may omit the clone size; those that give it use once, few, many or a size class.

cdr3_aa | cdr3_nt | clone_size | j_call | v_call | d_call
CASSTQGAGEQYF | TGTGCCAGCAGTACACAGGGGGCGGGGGAGCAGTACTTC | many | TRBJ2-7 | TRBV6-1 | TRBD1
CASRSSGGKLFF | TGTGCCAGCAGATCCTCTGGAGGGAAACTGTTTTTT | many | TRBJ1-4 | TRBV6-5 | NA
CASSNKRSGANVLTF | TGTGCCAGCAGTAATAAAAGGTCTGGGGCCAACGTCCTGACTTTC | NA | TRBJ2-6 | TRBV28 | NA
CASSVIGNTEAFF | TGTGCCAGCAGTGTAATAGGGAACACTGAAGCTTTCTTT | few | TRBJ1-1 | TRBV2 | NA
CASSELEGNQPQHF | TGTGCCAGCAGTGAACTAGAGGGCAATCAGCCCCAGCATTTT | NA | TRBJ1-5 | TRBV25-1 | NA
CASSHWTSGTYEQYF | TGTGCCAGCAGCCATTGGACTAGCGGGACCTACGAGCAGTACTTC | NA | TRBJ2-7 | TRBV7-9 | TRBD2
CSAGVGSGNTIYF | TGCAGCGCAGGGGTCGGGTCTGGAAACACCATATATTTT | few | TRBJ1-3 | TRBV29-1 | NA
CASSLQATVYF | TGTGCCAGCAGTTTACAGGCGACGGTGTATTTT | many | TRBJ2-3 | TRBV12-3/TRBV12-4 | NA
CASSQDSSFTEAFF | TGTGCCAGCAGCCAAGATTCATCCTTCACTGAAGCTTTCTTT | NA | TRBJ1-1 | TRBV14 | NA
CASSWDIRAGYTF | TGCGCCAGCAGCTGGGACATCCGAGCCGGCTACACCTTC | many | TRBJ1-2 | TRBV5-1 | NA
CASSRTGGFWVTEAFF | TGTGCCAGCAGTCGGACAGGAGGGTTTTGGGTCACTGAAGCTTTCTTT | many | TRBJ1-1 | TRBV2 | TRBD1
CSARAGDRPNTEAFF | TGCAGTGCTAGAGCTGGGGACCGTCCGAACACTGAAGCTTTCTTT | many | TRBJ1-1 | TRBV20-1 | NA
CASSQDRDRPNTGELFF | TGCGCCAGCAGCCAAGACAGGGACAGGCCGAACACCGGGGAGCTGTTTTTT | NA | TRBJ2-2 | TRBV4-1 | TRBD1
CASSQPRMGGTTEAFF | TGCGCCAGCAGCCAACCCAGGATGGGGGGGACGACTGAAGCTTTCTTT | NA | TRBJ1-1 | TRBV4-1 | NA
CASSLVTSGGGTGELFF | TGTGCCAGCAGCTTAGTCACTAGCGGGGGCGGCACCGGGGAGCTGTTTTTT | many | TRBJ2-2 | TRBV7-8 | TRBD2
CASSQGEPSYNEQFF | TGTGCCAGCAGCCAAGGGGAACCGTCCTACAATGAGCAGTTCTTC | many | TRBJ2-1 | TRBV3-1 | NA
CASSVGLGYTF | TGTGCCAGCAGCGTGGGCCTGGGCTACACCTTC | few | TRBJ1-2 | TRBV9 | NA
CASSYGSGSTDTQYF | TGTGCCAGCAGTTACGGTAGCGGGTCCACAGATACGCAGTATTTT | many | TRBJ2-3 | TRBV6-5 | TRBD2
CASSVQGNNQPQHF | TGTGCCAGCAGCGTACAGGGGAACAATCAGCCCCAGCATTTT | many | TRBJ1-5 | TRBV7-9 | TRBD1
CASSMVPTEAFF | TGTGCCAGTAGTATGGTGCCCACTGAAGCTTTCTTT | many | TRBJ1-1 | TRBV19 | NA
CASSLRGVTSYEQYF | TGTGCCAGCAGCCTGAGGGGTGTAACCTCCTACGAGCAGTACTTC | many | TRBJ2-7 | TRBV28 | NA
CASSAEHPGEKLFF | TGTGCCAGCAGTGCGGAGCACCCAGGCGAAAAACTGTTTTTT | NA | TRBJ1-4 | TRBV28 | NA
CASSPRQRGNIQYF | TGTGCCAGCAGCCCTCGGCAGAGAGGAAACATTCAGTACTTC | many | TRBJ2-4 | TRBV14 | NA
CASSQVVTGNTEAFF | TGTGCCAGCAGCCAAGTAGTGACAGGGAACACTGAAGCTTTCTTT | once | TRBJ1-1 | TRBV14 | NA
CASILTGVTGELFF | TGTGCCAGCATCCTGACAGGGGTCACCGGGGAGCTGTTTTTT | many | TRBJ2-2 | TRBV12-3/TRBV12-4 | TRBD1
CATATANYGYTF | TGTGCCACCGCTACCGCCAACTATGGCTACACCTTC | few | TRBJ1-2 | TRBV28 | NA
CAIRYRGHEQYF | TGTGCCATCAGATACAGGGGACACGAGCAGTACTTC | few | TRBJ2-7 | TRBV10-3 | TRBD1
CAISNTSPTEAFF | TGTGCCATCTCCAACACGAGTCCCACTGAAGCTTTCTTT | few | TRBJ1-1 | TRBV28 | NA
CASSRGLAGGLAEQYF | TGTGCCAGCAGCCGCGGACTAGCGGGGGGCCTGGCGGAGCAGTACTTC | NA | TRBJ2-7 | TRBV3-1 | TRBD2
CSARDVTSGPKTDTQYF | TGCAGTGCTAGAGATGTGACTAGCGGGCCCAAAACAGATACGCAGTATTTT | NA | TRBJ2-3 | TRBV20-1 | TRBD2
CASSPLGGLTYEQYF | TGTGCCAGCAGTCCCCTTGGGGGCCTTACCTACGAGCAGTACTTC | many | TRBJ2-7 | TRBV7-8 | NA
CASRVSGGRQETQYF | TGTGCCAGCAGAGTTAGCGGGGGGCGCCAAGAGACCCAGTACTTC | few | TRBJ2-5 | TRBV27 | TRBD2
CASSLQPKKTQYF | TGTGCCAGCAGCCTCCAACCAAAAAAGACCCAGTACTTC | many | TRBJ2-5 | TRBV7-2 | NA
CASSEVRSRARDTQYF | TGTGCCAGCAGTGAGGTGCGTTCCCGAGCACGCGATACGCAGTATTTT | many | TRBJ2-3 | TRBV6-1 | NA
CASSYSLQRGGSPLHF | TGTGCCAGCAGTTACTCGTTACAGAGGGGTGGGTCACCCCTCCACTTT | many | TRBJ1-6 | TRBV6-5 | NA
CSAARTSGGTDTQYF | TGCAGTGCTGCAAGGACTAGCGGGGGAACAGATACGCAGTATTTT | few | TRBJ2-3 | TRBV20-1 | TRBD2
CASSPGHKAGELFF | TGTGCCAGCAGTCCGGGACATAAGGCCGGGGAGCTGTTTTTT | many | TRBJ2-2 | TRBV6-2/TRBV6-3 | NA
CSARKGADYGYTF | TGCAGTGCTAGAAAGGGGGCTGACTATGGCTACACCTTC | few | TRBJ1-2 | TRBV20-1 | TRBD1
CASSLSGNNQPQHF | TGTGCCAGCAGCTTATCCGGGAACAATCAGCCCCAGCATTTT | many | TRBJ1-5 | TRBV7-2 | NA
CASSLGAREEAFF | TGTGCCAGCAGCTTGGGGGCTCGGGAAGAAGCTTTCTTT | few | TRBJ1-1 | TRBV7-9 | NA
CSVSSGPTKGGIQYF | TGCAGCGTTTCCTCGGGTCCAACGAAAGGCGGCATTCAGTACTTC | NA | TRBJ2-4 | TRBV29-1 | NA
CATSRGGRPSYEQYF | TGTGCCACCTCAAGGGGCGGCAGGCCCTCCTACGAGCAGTACTTC | many | TRBJ2-7 | TRBV15 | NA
CASSVLGSTGELFF | TGTGCCAGCAGCGTCCTTGGAAGCACCGGGGAGCTGTTTTTT | many | TRBJ2-2 | TRBV7-3 | NA
CSALDTAKNIQYF | TGCAGTGCCCTCGACACAGCCAAAAACATTCAGTACTTC | few | TRBJ2-4 | TRBV20-1 | NA
CASSQVGTGELFF | TGTGCCAGCAGCCAAGTGGGCACCGGGGAGCTGTTTTTT | many | TRBJ2-2 | TRBV4-2 | NA
CSSTLGQSRTEAFF | TGCAGTTCTACCCTGGGGCAGTCGAGAACTGAAGCTTTCTTT | NA | TRBJ1-1 | TRBV20-1 | NA
CSARKGGGTEAFF | TGCAGTGCTAGAAAGGGGGGAGGCACTGAAGCTTTCTTT | many | TRBJ1-1 | TRBV20-1 | NA
CASSLVGGGPTDTQYF | TGTGCCAGCAGCTTAGTCGGCGGGGGACCCACAGATACGCAGTATTTT | many | TRBJ2-3 | TRBV7-2 | TRBD2
CASSPEGTPNTEAFF | TGTGCCAGCAGCCCCGAGGGGACCCCTAACACTGAAGCTTTCTTT | NA | TRBJ1-1 | TRBV7-9 | NA
CASSVGGAPLSSYNEQFF | TGTGCCAGCAGCGTTGGGGGAGCGCCCCTGAGCTCCTACAATGAGCAGTTCTTC | many | TRBJ2-1 | TRBV14 | NA
CASSSPASGGTRTDTQYF | TGTGCCAGCAGCTCCCCCGCTAGCGGGGGGACGCGCACAGATACGCAGTATTTT | many | TRBJ2-3 | TRBV7-8 | TRBD2
CASSLLERGEFF | TGTGCCAGCAGTCTCCTGGAGAGGGGCGAGTTCTTC | many | TRBJ2-1 | TRBV28 | NA
CSAGGAETQYF | TGCAGCGCAGGGGGCGCAGAGACCCAGTACTTC | many | TRBJ2-5 | TRBV29-1 | TRBD1
CASSLGTRNTEAFF | TGTGCCAGCAGCTTAGGGACCAGGAACACTGAAGCTTTCTTT | many | TRBJ1-1 | TRBV7-3 | NA